This T cell receptor (beta chain) was found in a study of regulatory T cells in long-lasting Graves disease. Study-level background: Patients newly diagnosed with Graves' had been on antithyroid drugs for under 3 months. Study-level results: TRBV28, TRBJ1-2 and TRBJ2-5 emerged as the favored segments in persistent disease. Lower TCR diversity was seen in persistent Graves' patients than in newly diagnosed ones.

Trimming took 7 bases from V and 0 from J, leaving 10 bases between them. CDR1 and CDR2 from the germline V gene are MNHEY and SVGEGT. The CDR3 totals 13 residues. The TCR beta library used iRepertoire HTBI primers with Arm-PCR amplification of CDR3. A single record per CDR3 protein comes from TCRdb applying MiXCR to the multiplex PCR reads. The repertoire holds some 460,000 distinct CDR3 sequences, with roughly 16% as singletons. Time point described: newly diagnosed GD, antithyroid drugs for less than 3 months. From PBMCs, RNA was extracted and then used to make the TCR library. A note on this clonotype: Its matching antigen is unknown.

Separately, the same data were catalogued under a study of T cells in Graves' hyperthyroidism and ophthalmopathy.

The source was peripheral blood mononuclear cells (PBMCs), collected at new diagnosis, from a patient treated with antithyroid drugs. The clonotype originates from a middle-aged man with Graves disease. This chain uses TRBV6-2 or TRBV6-3 with TRBJ2-7; D possibly corresponds to TRBD1 (6 bases). Here the CDR3 DNA reads TGTGCCAGCACGACAGGCAGCTCCTACGAGCAGTACTTC. Protein sequence: CASTTGSSYEQYF.